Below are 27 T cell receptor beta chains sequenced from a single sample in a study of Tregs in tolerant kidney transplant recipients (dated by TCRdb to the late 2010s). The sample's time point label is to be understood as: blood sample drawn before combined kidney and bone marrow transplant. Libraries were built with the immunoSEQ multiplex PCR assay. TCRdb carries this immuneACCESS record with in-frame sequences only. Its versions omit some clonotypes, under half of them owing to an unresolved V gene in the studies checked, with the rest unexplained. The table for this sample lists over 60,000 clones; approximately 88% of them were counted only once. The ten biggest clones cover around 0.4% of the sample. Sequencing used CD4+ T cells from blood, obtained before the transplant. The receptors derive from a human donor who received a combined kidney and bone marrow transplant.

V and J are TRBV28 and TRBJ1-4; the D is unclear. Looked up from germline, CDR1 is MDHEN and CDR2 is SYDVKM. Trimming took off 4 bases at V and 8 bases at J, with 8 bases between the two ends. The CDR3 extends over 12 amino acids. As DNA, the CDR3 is TGTGCCAGCAGTTCCACAAAGGAAAAACTGTTTTTT. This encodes CASSSTKEKLFF.

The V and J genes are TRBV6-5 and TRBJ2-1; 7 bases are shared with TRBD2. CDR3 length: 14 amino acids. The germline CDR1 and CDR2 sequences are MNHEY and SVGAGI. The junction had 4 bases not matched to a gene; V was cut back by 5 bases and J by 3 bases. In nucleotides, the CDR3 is TGTGCCAGCAGTATAGCGGGCGACTACAATGAGCAGTTCTTC. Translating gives CASSIAGDYNEQFF.

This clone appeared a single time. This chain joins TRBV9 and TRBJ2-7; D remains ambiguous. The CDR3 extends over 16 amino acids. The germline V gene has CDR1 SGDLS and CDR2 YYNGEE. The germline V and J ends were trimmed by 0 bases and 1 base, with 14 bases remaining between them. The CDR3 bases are TGTGCCAGCAGCGTAGCGAGTTGGGCGTCTTCCTACGAGCAGTACTTC. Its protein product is CASSVASWASSYEQYF. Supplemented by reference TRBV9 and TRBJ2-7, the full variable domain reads DSGVTQTPKHLITATGQRVTLRCSPRSGDLSVYWYQQSLDQGLQFLIQYYNGEERAKGNILERFSAQQFPDLHSELNLSSLELGDSALYFCASSVASWASSYEQYFGPGTRLTVT.

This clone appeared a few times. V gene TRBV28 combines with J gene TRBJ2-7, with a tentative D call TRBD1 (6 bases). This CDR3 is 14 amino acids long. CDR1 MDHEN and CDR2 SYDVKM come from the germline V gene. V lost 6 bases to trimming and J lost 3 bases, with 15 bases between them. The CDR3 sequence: CASRSGTLRYEQYF. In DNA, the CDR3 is TGTGCCAGCAGATCCGGGACACTTCGCTACGAGCAGTACTTC.

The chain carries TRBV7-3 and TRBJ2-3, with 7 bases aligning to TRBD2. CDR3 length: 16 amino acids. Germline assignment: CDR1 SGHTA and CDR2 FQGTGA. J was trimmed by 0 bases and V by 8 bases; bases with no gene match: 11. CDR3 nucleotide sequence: TGTGCCAGCGCCCCTTCATTAGCGGGTAGCACAGATACGCAGTATTTT. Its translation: CASAPSLAGSTDTQYF.

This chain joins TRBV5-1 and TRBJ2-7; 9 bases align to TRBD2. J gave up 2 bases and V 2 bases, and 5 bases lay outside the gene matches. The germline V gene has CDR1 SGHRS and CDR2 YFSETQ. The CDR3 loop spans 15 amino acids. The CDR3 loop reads CASSLWLAGTYEQYF. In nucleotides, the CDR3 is TGCGCCAGCAGCTTATGGCTAGCGGGAACCTACGAGCAGTACTTC.

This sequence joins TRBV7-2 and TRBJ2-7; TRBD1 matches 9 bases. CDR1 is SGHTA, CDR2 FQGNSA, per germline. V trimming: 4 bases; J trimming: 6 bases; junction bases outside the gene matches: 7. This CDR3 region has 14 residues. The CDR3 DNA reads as TGTGCCAGCAGCTCCGACAGGGGGACACTCGAGCAGTACTTC. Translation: CASSSDRGTLEQYF.

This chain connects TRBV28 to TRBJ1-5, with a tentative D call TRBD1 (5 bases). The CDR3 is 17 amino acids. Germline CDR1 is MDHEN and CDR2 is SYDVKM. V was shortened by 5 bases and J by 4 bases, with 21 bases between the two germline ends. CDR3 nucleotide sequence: TGTGCCAGCAGTCCCAAATTAGTAAGGGGTCGGAATCAGCCCCAGCATTTT. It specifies CASSPKLVRGRNQPQHF.

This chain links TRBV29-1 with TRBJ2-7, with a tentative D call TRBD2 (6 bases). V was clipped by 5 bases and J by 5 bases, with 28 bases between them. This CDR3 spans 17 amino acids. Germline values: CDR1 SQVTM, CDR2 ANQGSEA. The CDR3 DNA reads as TGCAGCGTTCTCATGGGCGGGATAACTTCAGGGTCCCACGAGCAGTACTTC. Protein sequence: CSVLMGGITSGSHEQYF.

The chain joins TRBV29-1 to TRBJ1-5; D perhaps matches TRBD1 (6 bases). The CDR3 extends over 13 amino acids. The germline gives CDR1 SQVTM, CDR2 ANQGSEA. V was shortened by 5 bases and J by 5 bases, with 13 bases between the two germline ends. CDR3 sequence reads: CSVLLQGDQPQHF. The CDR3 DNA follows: TGCAGCGTTCTCTTACAGGGCGATCAGCCCCAGCATTTT.

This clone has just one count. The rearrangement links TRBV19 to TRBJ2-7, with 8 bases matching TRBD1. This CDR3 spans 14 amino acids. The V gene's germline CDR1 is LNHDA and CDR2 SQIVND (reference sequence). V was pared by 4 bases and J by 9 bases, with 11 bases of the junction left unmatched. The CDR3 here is CASSRTGMDSGQYF. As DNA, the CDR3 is TGTGCCAGTAGTAGGACAGGGATGGACTCTGGGCAGTACTTC.

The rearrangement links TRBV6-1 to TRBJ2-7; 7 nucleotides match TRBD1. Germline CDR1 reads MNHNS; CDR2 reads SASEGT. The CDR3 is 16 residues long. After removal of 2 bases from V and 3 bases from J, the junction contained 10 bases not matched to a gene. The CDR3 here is CASSENRGGLNYEQYF. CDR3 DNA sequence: TGTGCCAGCAGTGAAAATCGAGGGGGCCTCAACTACGAGCAGTACTTC.

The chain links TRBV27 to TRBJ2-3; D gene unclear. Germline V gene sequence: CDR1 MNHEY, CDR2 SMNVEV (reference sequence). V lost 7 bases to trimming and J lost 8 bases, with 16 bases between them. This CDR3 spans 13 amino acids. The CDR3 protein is CASKMKPSSTQYF. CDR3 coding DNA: TGTGCCAGCAAAATGAAGCCTAGTAGTACGCAGTATTTT.

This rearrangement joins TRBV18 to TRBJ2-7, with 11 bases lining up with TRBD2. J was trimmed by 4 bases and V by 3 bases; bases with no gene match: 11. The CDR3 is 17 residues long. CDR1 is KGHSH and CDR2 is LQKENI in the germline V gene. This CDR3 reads CASSPKQLAGEVYEQYF. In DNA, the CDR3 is TGTGCCAGCTCACCGAAACAACTAGCGGGAGAAGTGTACGAGCAGTACTTC.

The CDR3 loop reads CASMNTGSSGNTIYF. CDR3 DNA: TGTGCCAGCATGAACACAGGGTCCTCTGGAAACACCATATATTTT. The rearrangement uses TRBV27 and TRBJ1-3; D is possibly TRBD1 (6 bases). The CDR3 contains 15 residues. Germline assignment: CDR1 MNHEY and CDR2 SMNVEV (reference sequence). Between the trimmed V and J ends, which lost 7 bases and 0 bases, there was a span of 13 bases.

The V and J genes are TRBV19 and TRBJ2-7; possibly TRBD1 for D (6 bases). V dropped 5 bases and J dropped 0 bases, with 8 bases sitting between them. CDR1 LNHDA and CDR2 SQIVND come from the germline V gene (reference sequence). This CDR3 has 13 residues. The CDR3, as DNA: TGTGCCAGTAGTCAGACAGGCTCCTACGAGCAGTACTTC. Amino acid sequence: CASSQTGSYEQYF.

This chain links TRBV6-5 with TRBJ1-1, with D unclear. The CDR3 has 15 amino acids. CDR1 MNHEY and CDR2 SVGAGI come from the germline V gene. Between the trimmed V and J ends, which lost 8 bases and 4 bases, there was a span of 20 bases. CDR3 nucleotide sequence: TGTGCCAGCTCTTGGTCCAGCGTCGTCCTCACTGAAGCTTTCTTT. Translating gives CASSWSSVVLTEAFF.

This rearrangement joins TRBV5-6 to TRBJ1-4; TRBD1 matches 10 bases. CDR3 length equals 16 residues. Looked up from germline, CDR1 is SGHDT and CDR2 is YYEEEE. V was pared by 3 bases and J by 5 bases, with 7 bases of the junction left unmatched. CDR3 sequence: CASSSLPGQGNEKLFF. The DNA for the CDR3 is TGTGCCAGCAGCTCGCTGCCGGGACAGGGGAATGAAAAACTGTTTTTT. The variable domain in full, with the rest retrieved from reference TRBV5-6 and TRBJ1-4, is DAGVTQSPTHLIKTRGQQVTLRCSPKSGHDTVSWYQQALGQGPQFIFQYYEEEERQRGNFPDRFSGHQFPNYSSELNVNALLLGDSALYLCASSSLPGQGNEKLFFGSGTQLSVL.

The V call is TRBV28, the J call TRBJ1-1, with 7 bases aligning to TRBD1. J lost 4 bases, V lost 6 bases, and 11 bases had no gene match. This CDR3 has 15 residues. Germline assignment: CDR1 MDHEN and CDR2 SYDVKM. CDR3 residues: CASRTQATGITEAFF. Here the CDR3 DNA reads TGTGCCAGCAGGACTCAGGCGACAGGGATCACTGAAGCTTTCTTT.

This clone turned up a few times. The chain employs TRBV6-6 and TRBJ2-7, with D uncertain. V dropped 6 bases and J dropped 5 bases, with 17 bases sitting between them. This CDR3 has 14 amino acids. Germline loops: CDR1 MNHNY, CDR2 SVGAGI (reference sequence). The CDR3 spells CASSTPGRNDEQYF. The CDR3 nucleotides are TGTGCCAGCAGCACTCCTGGCAGGAACGACGAGCAGTACTTC.

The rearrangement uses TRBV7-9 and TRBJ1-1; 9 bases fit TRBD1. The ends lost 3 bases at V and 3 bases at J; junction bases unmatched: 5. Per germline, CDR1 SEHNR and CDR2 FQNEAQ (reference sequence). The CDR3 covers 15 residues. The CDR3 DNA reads TGTGCCAGCAGCTTCCGGACAGGGGACTACACTGAAGCTTTCTTT. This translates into CASSFRTGDYTEAFF. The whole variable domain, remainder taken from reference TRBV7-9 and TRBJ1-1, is DTGVSQNPRHKITKRGQNVTFRCDPISEHNRLYWYRQTLGQGPEFLTYFQNEAQLEKSRLLSDRFSAERPKGSFSTLEIQRTEQGDSAMYLCASSFRTGDYTEAFFGQGTRLTVV.

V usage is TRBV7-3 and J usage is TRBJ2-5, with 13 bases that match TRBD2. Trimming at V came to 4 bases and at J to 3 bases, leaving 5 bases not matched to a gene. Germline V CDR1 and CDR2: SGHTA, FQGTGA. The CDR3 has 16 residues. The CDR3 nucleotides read TGTGCCAGCAGCTCCGGACTAGCGGGAGTGGAAGAGACCCAGTACTTC. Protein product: CASSSGLAGVEETQYF.

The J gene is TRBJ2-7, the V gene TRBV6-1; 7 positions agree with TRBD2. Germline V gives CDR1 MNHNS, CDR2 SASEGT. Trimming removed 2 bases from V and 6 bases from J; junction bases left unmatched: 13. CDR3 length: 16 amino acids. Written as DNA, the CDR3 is TGTGCCAGCAGTGAAAGTGCATCAGGGAGGGAAGGCGAGCAGTACTTC. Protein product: CASSESASGREGEQYF.

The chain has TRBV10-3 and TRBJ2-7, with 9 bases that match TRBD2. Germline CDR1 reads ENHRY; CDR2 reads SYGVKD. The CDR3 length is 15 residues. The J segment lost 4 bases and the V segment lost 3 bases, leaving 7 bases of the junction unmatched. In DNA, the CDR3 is TGTGCCATCAGTGAACCCGGGACTAGCTCGTACGAGCAGTACTTC. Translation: CAISEPGTSSYEQYF.

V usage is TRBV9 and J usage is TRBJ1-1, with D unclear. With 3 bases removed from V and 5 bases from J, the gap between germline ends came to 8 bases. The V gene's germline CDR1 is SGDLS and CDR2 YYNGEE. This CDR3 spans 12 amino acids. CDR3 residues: CASSETGTEAFF. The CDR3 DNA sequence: TGTGCCAGCAGCGAAACGGGGACTGAAGCTTTCTTT.

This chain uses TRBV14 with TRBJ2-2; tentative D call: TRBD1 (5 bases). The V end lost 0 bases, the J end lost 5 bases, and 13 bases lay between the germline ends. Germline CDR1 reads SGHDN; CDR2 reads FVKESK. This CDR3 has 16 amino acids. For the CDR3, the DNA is TGTGCCAGCAGCCAAGACAGGGCACCCCTAACCGGGGAGCTGTTTTTT. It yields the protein CASSQDRAPLTGELFF.

The CDR3 is CASSWTSGVVNEQFF. The CDR3 nucleotides are TGTGCCAGCAGTTGGACTAGCGGGGTGGTGAATGAGCAGTTCTTC. The chain joins TRBV27 to TRBJ2-1, with 12 bases lining up with TRBD2. This CDR3 comprises 15 residues. Trimming cost V 4 bases and J 7 bases; bases outside gene matches: 5. CDR1 and CDR2 (germline): MNHEY, SMNVEV (reference sequence).